This T cell receptor beta chain was recorded in a study of synovial regulatory T cells in juvenile arthritis. The table came from immunoSEQ multiplex PCR; TCRdb's copy has only in-frame clones and leaves some out. The repertoire table contains roughly 9,900 clones. Germline V gene data show CDR1 as SGHNT and CDR2 as YYREEE (reference sequence). CDR3 length: 15 residues. Only the protein sequence is given. This sequence was found in a donor younger than 30 with juvenile idiopathic arthritis. V is TRBV5-4 and J is TRBJ2-1; checking the TCRdb D call of TRBD2 is not possible without DNA. Sequenced input: Treg cells from blood. This sample's subset: remaining (HLA-DR-negative) circulating blood Treg cells. CDR3 sequence reads: CASSFGGVSYNEQFF.